This T cell receptor beta chain was retrieved from a study of blood T cell repertoires in COVID-19. At the level of the study: The origin of the acute and convalescent COVID-19 samples was the United States, Italy and Spain. Sources were T cells, B-cell-depleted T cells, or PBMCs; the material itself was cDNA or gDNA.

TCRdb's copy holds only in-frame clones and misses some; the assay was immunoSEQ multiplex PCR. This sample has a few hundred thousand clones; about 87% occur once, and the top ten carry approximately 10%. Across about 22 US areas, participants ranged in age from about 18 to 100 years. Clinical histories supplied by participants themselves formed the basis of cohort assignment. The sequencing sample was made of PBMCs or T cells enriched from blood (not recorded which). The TCR comes from a man aged 18 to 29 with acute COVID-19.

As DNA, the CDR3 is TGTGCCTGGGGGCCCGGGGCCTATAATTCACCCCTCCACTTT. As protein: CAWGPGAYNSPLHF. The rearrangement uses TRBV30 and TRBJ1-6; D not resolved. Between the trimmed V and J ends, which lost 5 bases and 2 bases, there was a span of 10 bases. CDR3 length: 14 amino acids. CDR1 is GTSNPN, CDR2 SVGIG, per germline (reference sequence).